This T cell receptor (beta chain) comes out of a study of cytomegalovirus exposure and HLA in healthy donors. Points on this clone: What it recognizes is unknown.

The germline gives CDR1 LGHNA, CDR2 YNFKEQ. CDR3 size: 14 residues. Study conclusions and caveats: The authors later linked a missense DCLRE1C variant to TCR beta V- and J-gene trimming.

The PCR contained 60 Vbeta and 13 Jbeta primers. Some clones are missing from TCRdb's copy, which holds only in-frame ones; the method was immunoSEQ multiplex PCR. The table shows around 120,000 clones, with 75% to 85% occurring only once. The source of this sequence is a woman aged 40 to 50 in good health and CMV-seropositive. This chain joins TRBV4-2 and TRBJ2-5; 8 bases align to TRBD1. The J call may be incorrect, as the DNA end agrees better with TRBJ2-7. The sequenced material came from PBMCs. The CDR3 nucleotides read TGTGCCAGCAGCCCTCCCGGGACAGGTTCCGAGCAGTACTTC. The encoded protein is CASSPPGTGSEQYF.